The 3 T cell receptor beta chains below all came from one sample that was sequenced in a study of spatial heterogeneity in lung cancer. The study, taken as a whole, reports: Counts of expanded intratumoral alpha and beta TCRs tracked tumor mutation counts.

Sample time point: sample taken at primary tumor resection. TCRdb called the 5' RACE reads again in MiXCR, with one record for every CDR3 protein. The table lists hundreds of distinct CDR3 sequences, roughly a quarter of them singletons. For these receptors, no antigen is known. The sequencing here drew on lung tumor tissue, taken at surgery. The receptors stem from a male donor with early-stage non-small cell lung cancer.

Notes on this clonotype: A library prepared for alpha chains yielded this beta chain as an off-target read; its size is of little meaning. The CDR3 DNA sequence: TGTGCCAGCAGCGTGCGACCCATGGAGACCCAGTACTTC. It codes for CASSVRPMETQYF. The chain carries TRBV9 and TRBJ2-5; D uncertain. Germline loops: CDR1 SGDLS, CDR2 YYNGEE. CDR3 length: 13 amino acids. V lost 2 bases and J 5 bases, leaving 10 bases between the germline ends.

With respect to this clonotype: Little can be read into the size of this beta chain, an off-target read in a library designed for alpha chains. This chain joins TRBV12-3 or TRBV12-4 and TRBJ1-2; 7 nucleotides align to TRBD1. Germline trimming cut 3 bases from V and 3 bases from J; bases unmatched to any gene: 4. This CDR3 comprises 14 residues. The CDR3, as DNA: TGTGCCAGCAGTTTGGGAGGGGGCGACTATGGCTACACCTTC. Translating it yields CASSLGGGDYGYTF.

A few counts support this clonotype. This beta chain was picked up by a library intended for alpha chains and is off target, so its count carries little meaning. The V gene is TRBV27, the J gene TRBJ2-7; possible D gene TRBD1, 7 bases. Trimming pared 5 bases from V and 2 bases from J, leaving 10 bases between. Germline CDR1 and CDR2: MNHEY and SMNVEV (reference sequence). The CDR3 consists of 13 residues. CDR3 in amino acids: CASSLRGAYEQYF. CDR3 bases: TGTGCCAGCAGTCTCAGGGGGGCCTACGAGCAGTACTTC.